This T cell receptor beta chain stems from a study of CD8 T cells in Susac syndrome. Random hexamers were used to reverse transcribe an amount of about 0.45 to 1 ug RNA. Amplification of TCR beta CDR3 was carried out by immunoSEQ multiplex PCR, which covered 54 Vbeta and 13 Jbeta segments. Each CDR3 protein gets one entry after TCRdb re-called the immunoSEQ multiplex PCR reads with MiXCR. The sample contains around 280,000 distinct CDR3 sequences, around 90% of which appear only once. V was pared by 8 bases and J by 3 bases, with 16 bases between. Germline values: CDR1 WNHNN, CDR2 SYGVQD (reference sequence). There are 14 residues in the CDR3.

This chain links TRBV10-1 with TRBJ1-1; D not resolved. The sample consisted of CD4+ T cells from PBMCs. The origin of this receptor is a human donor with multiple sclerosis. In nucleotides, the CDR3 is TGCGCCAGCCTTTACGGCGGAGTCGACACTGAAGCTTTCTTT. It translates to CASLYGGVDTEAFF.